This T cell receptor (beta chain) is from a study of blood T cell repertoires in COVID-19. Study-wide background: Acute-phase and convalescent COVID-19 samples originated in the United States, Italy and Spain.

The germline CDR1 and CDR2 sequences are GTSNPN and SVGIG (reference sequence). V shed 3 bases and J shed 7 bases, with 15 bases lying between them. This CDR3 has 13 amino acids. Clones were sequenced by immunoSEQ multiplex PCR, and TCRdb holds only the in-frame ones, with some missing. The table records some 250,000 clones, about nine tenths of them present only once. This chain links TRBV30 with TRBJ1-1; D gene uncertain. This TCR was sampled from a human donor in a cohort exposed to, infected with or recovered from COVID-19 (not recorded which). The donor label of this sample is uncertain. The specimen was PBMCs or T cells enriched from blood (not recorded which). CDR3: CAWSVALHGEAFF. DNA of the CDR3: TGTGCCTGGAGCGTAGCTCTCCATGGTGAAGCTTTCTTT.